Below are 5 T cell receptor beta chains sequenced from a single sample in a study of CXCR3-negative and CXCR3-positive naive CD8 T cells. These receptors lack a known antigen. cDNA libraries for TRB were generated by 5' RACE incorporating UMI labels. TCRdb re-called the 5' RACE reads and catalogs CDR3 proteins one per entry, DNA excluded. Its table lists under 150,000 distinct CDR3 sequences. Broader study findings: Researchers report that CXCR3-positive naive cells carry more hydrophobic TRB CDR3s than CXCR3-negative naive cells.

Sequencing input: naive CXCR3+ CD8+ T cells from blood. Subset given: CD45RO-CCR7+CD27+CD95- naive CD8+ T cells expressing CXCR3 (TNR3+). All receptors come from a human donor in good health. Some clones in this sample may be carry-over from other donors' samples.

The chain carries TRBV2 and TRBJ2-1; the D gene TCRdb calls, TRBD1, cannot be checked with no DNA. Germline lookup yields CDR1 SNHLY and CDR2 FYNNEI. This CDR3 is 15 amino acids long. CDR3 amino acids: CASSANSWGGNEQFF.

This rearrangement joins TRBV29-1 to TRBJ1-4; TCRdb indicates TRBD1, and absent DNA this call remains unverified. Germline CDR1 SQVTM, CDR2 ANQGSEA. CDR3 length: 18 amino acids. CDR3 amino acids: CSPPLVDREKSTNEKLFF. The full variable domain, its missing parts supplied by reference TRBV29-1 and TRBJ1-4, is SAVISQKPSRDICQRGTSLTIQCQVDSQVTMMFWYRQQPGQSLTLIATANQGSEATYESGFVIDKFPISRPNLTFSTLTVSNMSPEDSSIYLCSPPLVDREKSTNEKLFFGSGTQLSVL.

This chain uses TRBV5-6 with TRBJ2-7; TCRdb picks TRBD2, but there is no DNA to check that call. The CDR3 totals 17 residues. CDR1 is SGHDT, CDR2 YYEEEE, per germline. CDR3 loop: CASSFGAGGRPDYEQYF.

The CDR3 loop reads CASSPTRLAGGLFF. The chain carries TRBV3-1 and TRBJ2-1; TCRdb names TRBD2, which stays unverified in the absence of DNA. The CDR3 sequence is 14 residues long. Per the germline V gene, CDR1 is LGHDT and CDR2 is YNNKEL (reference sequence).

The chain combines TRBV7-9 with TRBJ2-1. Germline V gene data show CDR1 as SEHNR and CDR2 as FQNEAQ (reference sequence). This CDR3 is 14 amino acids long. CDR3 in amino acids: CASSSTTSYNEQFF.